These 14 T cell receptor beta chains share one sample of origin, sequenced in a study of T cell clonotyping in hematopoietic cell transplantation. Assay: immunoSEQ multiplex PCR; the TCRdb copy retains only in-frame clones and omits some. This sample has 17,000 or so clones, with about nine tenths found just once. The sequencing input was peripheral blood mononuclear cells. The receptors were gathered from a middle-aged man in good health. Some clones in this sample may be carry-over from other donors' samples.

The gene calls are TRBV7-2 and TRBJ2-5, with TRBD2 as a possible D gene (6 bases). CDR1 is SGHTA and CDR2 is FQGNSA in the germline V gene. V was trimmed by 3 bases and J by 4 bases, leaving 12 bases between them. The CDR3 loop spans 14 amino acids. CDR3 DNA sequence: TGTGCCAGCAGCTTCGGCGGGGTAGCAGAGACCCAGTACTTC. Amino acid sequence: CASSFGGVAETQYF.

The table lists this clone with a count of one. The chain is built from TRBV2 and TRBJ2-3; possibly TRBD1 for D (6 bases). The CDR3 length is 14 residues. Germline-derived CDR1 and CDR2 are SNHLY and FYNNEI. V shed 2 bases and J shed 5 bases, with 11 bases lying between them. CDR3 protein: CASSERRGGDTQYF. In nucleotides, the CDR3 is TGTGCCAGCAGTGAACGCAGGGGTGGAGATACGCAGTATTTT.

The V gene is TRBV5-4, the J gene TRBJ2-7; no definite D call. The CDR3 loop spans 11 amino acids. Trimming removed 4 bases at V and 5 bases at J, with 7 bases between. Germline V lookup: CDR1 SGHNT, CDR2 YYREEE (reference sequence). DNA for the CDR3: TGTGCCAGCAGCCAGCTCAACGAGCAGTACTTC. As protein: CASSQLNEQYF.

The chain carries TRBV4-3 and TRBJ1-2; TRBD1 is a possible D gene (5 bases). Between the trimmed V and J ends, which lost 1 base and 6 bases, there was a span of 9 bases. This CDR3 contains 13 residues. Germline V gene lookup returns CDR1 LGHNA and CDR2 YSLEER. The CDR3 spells CASSQGRGDGYTF. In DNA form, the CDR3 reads TGCGCCAGCAGCCAAGGGAGAGGGGATGGCTACACCTTC.

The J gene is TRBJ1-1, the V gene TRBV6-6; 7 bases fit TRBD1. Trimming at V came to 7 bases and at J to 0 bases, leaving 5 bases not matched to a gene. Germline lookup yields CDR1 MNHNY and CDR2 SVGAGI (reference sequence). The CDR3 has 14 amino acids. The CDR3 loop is CASTLGQMNTEAFF. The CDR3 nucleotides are TGTGCCAGCACTTTGGGACAGATGAACACTGAAGCTTTCTTT.

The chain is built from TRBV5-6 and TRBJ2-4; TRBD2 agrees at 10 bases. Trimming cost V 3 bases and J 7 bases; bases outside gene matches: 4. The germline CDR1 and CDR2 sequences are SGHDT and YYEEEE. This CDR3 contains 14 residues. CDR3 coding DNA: TGTGCCAGCAGCTCCCTAGCGGGGGTTAACATTCAGTACTTC. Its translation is CASSSLAGVNIQYF.

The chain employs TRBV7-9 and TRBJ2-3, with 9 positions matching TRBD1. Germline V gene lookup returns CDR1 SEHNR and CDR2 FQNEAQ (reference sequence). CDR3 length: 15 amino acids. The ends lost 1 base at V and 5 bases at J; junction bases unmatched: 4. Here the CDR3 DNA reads TGTGCCAGCAGCTTAGGGGACAGGGTTTTAGATACGCAGTATTTT. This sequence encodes CASSLGDRVLDTQYF.

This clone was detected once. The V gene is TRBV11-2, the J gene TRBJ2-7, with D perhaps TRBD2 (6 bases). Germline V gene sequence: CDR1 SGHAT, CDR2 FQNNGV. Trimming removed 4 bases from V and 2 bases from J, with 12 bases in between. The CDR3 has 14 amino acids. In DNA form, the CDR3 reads TGTGCCAGCAGCTACAACGGGGGTCCCTACGAGCAGTACTTC. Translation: CASSYNGGPYEQYF. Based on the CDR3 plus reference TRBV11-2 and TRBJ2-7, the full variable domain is EAGVAQSPRYKIIEKRQSVAFWCNPISGHATLYWYQQILGQGPKLLIQFQNNGVVDDSQLPKDRFSAERLKGVDSTLKIQPAKLEDSAVYLCASSYNGGPYEQYFGPGTRLTVT.

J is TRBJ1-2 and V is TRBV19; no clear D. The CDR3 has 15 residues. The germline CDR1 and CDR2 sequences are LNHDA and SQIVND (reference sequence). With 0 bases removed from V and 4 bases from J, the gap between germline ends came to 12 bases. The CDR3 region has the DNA TGTGCCAGTAGTATAGATCCGTTGCCAGCCTATGGCTACACCTTC. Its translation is CASSIDPLPAYGYTF.

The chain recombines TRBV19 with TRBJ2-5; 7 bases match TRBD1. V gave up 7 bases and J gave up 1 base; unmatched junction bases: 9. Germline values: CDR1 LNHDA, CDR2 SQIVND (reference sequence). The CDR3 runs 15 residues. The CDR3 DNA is TGTGCCAGTACTACACGTTCAGGGGGCCAAGAGACCCAGTACTTC. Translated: CASTTRSGGQETQYF.

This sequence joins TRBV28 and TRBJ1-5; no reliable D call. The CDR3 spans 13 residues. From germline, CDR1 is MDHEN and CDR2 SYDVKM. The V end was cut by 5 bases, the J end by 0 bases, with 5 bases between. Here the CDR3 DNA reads TGTGCCAGCAGTCCTGATAGCAATCAGCCCCAGCATTTT. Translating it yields CASSPDSNQPQHF.

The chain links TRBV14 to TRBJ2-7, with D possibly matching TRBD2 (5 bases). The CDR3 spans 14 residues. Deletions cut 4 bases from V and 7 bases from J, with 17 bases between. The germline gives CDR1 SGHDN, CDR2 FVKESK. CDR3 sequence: CASSPRLTPGEQYF. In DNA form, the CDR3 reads TGTGCCAGCAGCCCCCGTCTCACCCCGGGGGAGCAGTACTTC.

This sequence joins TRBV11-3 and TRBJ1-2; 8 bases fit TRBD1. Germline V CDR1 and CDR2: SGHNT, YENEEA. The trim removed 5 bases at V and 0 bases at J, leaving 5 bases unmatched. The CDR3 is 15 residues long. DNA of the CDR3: TGTGCCAGCAGCGCCGGGACAGGTTCTAACTATGGCTACACCTTC. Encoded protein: CASSAGTGSNYGYTF.

CDR3 coding DNA: TGTGCCTGGACCTTACAGGGGCTCAAAGGTAGTGATTCACCCCTCCACTTT. It codes for CAWTLQGLKGSDSPLHF. J is TRBJ1-6 and V is TRBV30; 7 nucleotides align to TRBD1. V trimming: 4 bases; J trimming: 8 bases; junction bases outside the gene matches: 17. CDR1 and CDR2 (germline): GTSNPN, SVGIG (reference sequence). The CDR3 totals 17 residues.